The entry that follows covers one TCR beta chain sequence. Its antigen remains unknown. Vbeta (60) and Jbeta (13) primers were used in the PCR. Sequencing was performed with immunoSEQ multiplex PCR; in TCRdb, only in-frame clones are kept and a portion is missing. The sample's table shows about 79,000 clones. The sample comes from a study of cytomegalovirus exposure and HLA in healthy donors. Findings and caveats of the study: Another analysis was done later, and it associated around 17,000 TCR beta sequences with HLA alleles at 0.05 false discovery rate. TCR beta V- and J-gene trimming was later associated with a missense DCLRE1C variant.

CDR1 is SGHRS and CDR2 is YFSETQ in the germline V gene. The CDR3 contains 17 residues. Trimming cost V 0 bases and J 7 bases; bases outside gene matches: 14. This chain connects TRBV5-1 to TRBJ1-2; 8 bases align to TRBD1. This TCR was recovered from a man aged 25 to 45 in good health and CMV-seronegative. Material for sequencing was PBMCs. CDR3 DNA: TGCGCCAGCAGCTTGGGCCTGGGAAGGGCAGGGGGCGGTGGCTACACCTTC. It specifies CASSLGLGRAGGGGYTF.